Sequencing of this TCR beta chain was carried out in a study of T-cell memory formation after mild COVID-19. Concerning this clonotype itself: Its antigen is unknown.

Whole-study results and caveats: Pre-infection memory harbored some responding clones, suggesting cross-reactive memory joined. The main location of contracting CD4+ clones was CM and EM, and that of contracting CD8+ clones was EMRA. Later expanders leaned CD4+, whereas day 15 to 85 contracting clones were balanced CD4/CD8.

The CDR3 is 17 residues long. Germline trimming cut 5 bases from V and 1 base from J; bases unmatched to any gene: 8. Germline CDR1 reads SEHNR; CDR2 reads FQNEAQ (reference sequence). Each CDR3 protein gets one entry after TCRdb re-called the 5' RACE reads with MiXCR. The data contain about 340,000 distinct CDR3 sequences, 20% to 25% of them seen just once; the ten biggest clones take up 20% to 25%. The genes are TRBV7-9 and TRBJ2-1; 10 bases agree with TRBD2. The sequencing sample was made of PBMCs or a T cell subset sorted from them (not recorded which). This clonotype originated in a man younger than 35 who had mild COVID-19 (a few samples of this study predate the infection). Cell type and time point are not known. The CDR3 nucleotides read TGTGCCAGCAGCCAAAGCGGGGGGGCTGAATCCTACAATGAGCAGTTCTTC. Translated, it gives CASSQSGGAESYNEQFF. Full variable domain (outside the CDR3, taken from reference TRBV7-9 and TRBJ2-1): DTGVSQNPRHKITKRGQNVTFRCDPISEHNRLYWYRQTLGQGPEFLTYFQNEAQLEKSRLLSDRFSAERPKGSFSTLEIQRTEQGDSAMYLCASSQSGGAESYNEQFFGPGTRLTVL.